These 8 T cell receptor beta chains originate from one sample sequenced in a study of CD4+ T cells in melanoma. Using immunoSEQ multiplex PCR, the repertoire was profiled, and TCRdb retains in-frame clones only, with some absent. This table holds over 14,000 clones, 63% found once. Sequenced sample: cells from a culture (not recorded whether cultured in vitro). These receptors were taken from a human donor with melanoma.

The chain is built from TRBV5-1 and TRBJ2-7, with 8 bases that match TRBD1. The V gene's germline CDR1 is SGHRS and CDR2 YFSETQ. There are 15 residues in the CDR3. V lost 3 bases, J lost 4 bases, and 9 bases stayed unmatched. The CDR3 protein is CASSSNIGQGYEQYF. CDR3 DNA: TGCGCCAGCAGCTCGAACATAGGACAGGGATACGAGCAGTACTTC.

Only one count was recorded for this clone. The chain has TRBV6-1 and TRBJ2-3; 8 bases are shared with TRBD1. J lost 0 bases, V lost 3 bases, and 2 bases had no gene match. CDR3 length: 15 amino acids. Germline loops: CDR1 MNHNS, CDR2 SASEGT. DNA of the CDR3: TGTGCCAGCAGTGAGACAGGGGATAGCACAGATACGCAGTATTTT. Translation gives CASSETGDSTDTQYF.

DNA for the CDR3: TGTGCCAGCAGTGTCCCGTATGGCTACACCTTC. It is translated as CASSVPYGYTF. The chain employs TRBV6-1 and TRBJ1-2, with D unresolved. The CDR3 runs 11 residues. The V end was cut by 4 bases, the J end by 5 bases, with 5 bases between. Germline-derived CDR1 and CDR2 are MNHNS and SASEGT.

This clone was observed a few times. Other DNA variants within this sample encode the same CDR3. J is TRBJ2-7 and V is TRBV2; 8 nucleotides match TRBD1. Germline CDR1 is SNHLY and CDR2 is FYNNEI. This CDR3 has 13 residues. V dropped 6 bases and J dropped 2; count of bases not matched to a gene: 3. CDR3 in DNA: TGTGCCAGCAGGGGGACAGGACCCTACGAGCAGTACTTC. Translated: CASRGTGPYEQYF.

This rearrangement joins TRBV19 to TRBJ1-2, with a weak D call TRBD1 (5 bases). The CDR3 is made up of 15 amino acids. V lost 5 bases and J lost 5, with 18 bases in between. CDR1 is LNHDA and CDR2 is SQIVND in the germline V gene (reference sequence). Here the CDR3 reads CASSRFGTSGYGYTF. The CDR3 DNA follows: TGTGCCAGTAGTCGGTTCGGGACGTCGGGTTATGGCTACACCTTC.

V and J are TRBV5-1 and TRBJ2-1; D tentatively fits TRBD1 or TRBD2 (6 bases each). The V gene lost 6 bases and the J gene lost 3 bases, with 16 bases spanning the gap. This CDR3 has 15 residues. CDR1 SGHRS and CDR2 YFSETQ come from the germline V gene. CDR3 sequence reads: CASKALQGGYNEQFF. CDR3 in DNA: TGCGCCAGCAAAGCTCTACAGGGAGGCTACAATGAGCAGTTCTTC. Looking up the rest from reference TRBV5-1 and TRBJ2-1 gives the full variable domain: KAGVTQTPRYLIKTRGQQVTLSCSPISGHRSVSWYQQTPGQGLQFLFEYFSETQRNKGNFPGRFSGRQFSNSRSEMNVSTLELGDSALYLCASKALQGGYNEQFFGPGTRLTVL.

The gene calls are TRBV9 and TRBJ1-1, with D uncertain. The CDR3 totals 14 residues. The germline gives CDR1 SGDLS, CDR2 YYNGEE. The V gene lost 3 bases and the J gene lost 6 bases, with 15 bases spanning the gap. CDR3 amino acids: CASSANGQVSEAFF. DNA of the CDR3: TGTGCCAGCAGCGCCAACGGGCAGGTCTCTGAAGCTTTCTTT.

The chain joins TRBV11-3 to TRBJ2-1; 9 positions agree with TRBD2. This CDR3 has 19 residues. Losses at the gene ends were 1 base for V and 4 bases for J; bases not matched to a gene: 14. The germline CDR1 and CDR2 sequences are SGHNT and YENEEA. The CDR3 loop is CASSLGGRFERGDYNEQFF. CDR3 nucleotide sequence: TGTGCCAGCAGCTTAGGAGGGAGATTTGAGCGGGGGGATTACAATGAGCAGTTCTTC. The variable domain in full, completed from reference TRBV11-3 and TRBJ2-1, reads EAGVVQSPRYKIIEKKQPVAFWCNPISGHNTLYWYLQNLGQGPELLIRYENEEAVDDSQLPKDRFSAERLKGVDSTLKIQPAELGDSAVYLCASSLGGRFERGDYNEQFFGPGTRLTVL.